A selection of T cell receptor beta chains follows, all from one sample in a study of shared clonotypes between healthy human individuals. Method: immunoSEQ multiplex PCR; TCRdb's copy keeps in-frame clones and lacks some. The sample holds a few million clones, 85% to 95% seen once. The sequencing sample was made of naive CD4+ T cells sorted from blood. These receptors were obtained from a man in his late teens or twenties in good health. Both conserved end residues are part of each CDR3. Each record gives: D gene, J gene, V gene, clone size, CDR3 protein, CDR3 DNA. The D gene is left open where the match is weak. Expanded clones are given a class, and other clones once, few, many or no size at all.

D gene: .
J gene: TRBJ2-2
V gene: TRBV2
clone size: .
CDR3 protein: CASRLLMNTGELFF
CDR3 DNA: TGTGCCAGCAGGCTACTAATGAACACCGGGGAGCTGTTTTTT

D gene: .
J gene: TRBJ1-5
V gene: TRBV9
clone size: .
CDR3 protein: CASSEGRAGNQPQHF
CDR3 DNA: TGTGCCAGCAGCGAGGGAAGAGCCGGCAATCAGCCCCAGCATTTT

D gene: .
J gene: TRBJ2-5
V gene: TRBV5-4
clone size: .
CDR3 protein: CASSSGDRSGETQYF
CDR3 DNA: TGTGCCAGCAGCTCCGGAGACAGGTCGGGGGAGACCCAGTACTTC

D gene: TRBD1
J gene: TRBJ1-1
V gene: TRBV28
clone size: once
CDR3 protein: CASSLGGMNTEAFF
CDR3 DNA: TGTGCCAGCAGTCTAGGGGGCATGAACACTGAAGCTTTCTTT

D gene: TRBD1
J gene: TRBJ2-2
V gene: TRBV29-1
clone size: .
CDR3 protein: CSVGAGGGTGELFF
CDR3 DNA: TGCAGCGTTGGAGCAGGGGGTGGCACCGGGGAGCTGTTTTTT

D gene: .
J gene: TRBJ1-6
V gene: TRBV6-5
clone size: .
CDR3 protein: CASSYGRLRSPLHF
CDR3 DNA: TGTGCCAGCAGTTACGGCAGGCTTAGGTCACCCCTCCACTTT

D gene: TRBD1
J gene: TRBJ1-5
V gene: TRBV10-3
clone size: .
CDR3 protein: CAISEQGGQPQHF
CDR3 DNA: TGTGCCATCAGTGAACAGGGGGGTCAGCCCCAGCATTTT

D gene: .
J gene: TRBJ1-2
V gene: TRBV28
clone size: .
CDR3 protein: CASSTQLSNYGYTF
CDR3 DNA: TGTGCCAGCAGTACCCAATTAAGTAACTATGGCTACACCTTC

D gene: TRBD2
J gene: TRBJ2-1
V gene: TRBV19
clone size: .
CDR3 protein: CASSIRSRGGVVSRVEQFF
CDR3 DNA: TGTGCCAGTAGTATCAGATCGCGGGGGGGCGTCGTATCACGCGTTGAGCAGTTCTTC

D gene: TRBD2
J gene: TRBJ2-7
V gene: TRBV5-1
clone size: .
CDR3 protein: CASSLRSGDYEQYF
CDR3 DNA: TGCGCCAGCAGCTTGCGTAGCGGGGACTACGAGCAGTACTTC

D gene: .
J gene: TRBJ2-3
V gene: TRBV2
clone size: .
CDR3 protein: CASLARDTQYF
CDR3 DNA: TGTGCCAGCCTCGCTCGGGATACGCAGTATTTT

D gene: .
J gene: TRBJ2-2
V gene: TRBV6-1
clone size: once
CDR3 protein: CASSDRPIPNTGELFF
CDR3 DNA: TGTGCCAGCAGTGATAGGCCGATACCGAACACCGGGGAGCTGTTTTTT

D gene: TRBD2
J gene: TRBJ2-7
V gene: TRBV30
clone size: .
CDR3 protein: CAWSPGGATYEQYF
CDR3 DNA: TGTGCCTGGAGTCCCGGGGGGGCCACCTACGAGCAGTACTTC